These 23 T cell receptor beta chains originate from one sample sequenced in a study of blood T cells in healthy people across ages. Together with a sample-barcoded 5' primer, a J-beta primer mix was included in a second PCR lasting roughly 6 to 12 cycles. TCRdb reprocessed the 5' RACE reads via MiXCR and lists one record per CDR3 protein. The table has about 780,000 distinct CDR3 sequences, under 30% seen once; the top ten hold 3%. This sample was also put to use in a study of T cells of mothers and their children.

Sequencing was performed on blood. The receptors shown here come from a boy aged 5-17 years in good health.

V gene TRBV5-1 combines with J gene TRBJ1-2; tentative D call: TRBD1 (6 bases). CDR1 and CDR2 (germline): SGHRS, YFSETQ. This CDR3 contains 13 residues. The germline V and J ends were trimmed by 4 bases and 2 bases, with 9 bases remaining between them. CDR3 sequence reads: CASSRGQNYGYTF. The CDR3 DNA is TGCGCCAGCAGCCGCGGACAGAACTATGGCTACACCTTC.

This clonotype has more than one count but fewer than ten. The chain has TRBV10-3 and TRBJ2-3; a weak D match, TRBD2 (5 bases). The CDR3 is made up of 13 amino acids. Trimming removed 2 bases from V and 5 bases from J, with 8 bases in between. Germline loops: CDR1 ENHRY, CDR2 SYGVKD. CDR3 DNA: TGTGCCATCAGTGAGGCTAGCTTAGATACGCAGTATTTT. It yields the protein CAISEASLDTQYF.

This rearrangement joins TRBV6-1 to TRBJ1-2; the D gene is possibly TRBD1 (6 bases). The CDR3 sequence is 15 residues long. V lost 4 bases and J lost 2, with 14 bases in between. Germline assignment: CDR1 MNHNS and CDR2 SASEGT. The CDR3 coding sequence is TGTGCCAGCAGTGCGCTCTCACAGGGAAACTATGGCTACACCTTC. Translated, it gives CASSALSQGNYGYTF.

The CDR3 region has the DNA TGTGCCAGCTCACCACCGGGGGGCATCGCCCTCAATGAGCAGTTCTTC. It translates to CASSPPGGIALNEQFF. The chain is built from TRBV18 and TRBJ2-1, with D perhaps being TRBD1 or TRBD2 (6 bases each). Germline CDR1 KGHSH, CDR2 LQKENI. The CDR3 length is 16 residues. V was trimmed by 0 bases and J by 6 bases, leaving 15 bases between them. The variable domain in full, completed from reference TRBV18 and TRBJ2-1, reads NAGVMQNPRHLVRRRGQEARLRCSPMKGHSHVYWYRQLPEEGLKFMVYLQKENIIDESGMPKERFSAEFPKEGPSILRIQQVVRGDSAAYFCASSPPGGIALNEQFFGPGTRLTVL.

This chain uses TRBV29-1 with TRBJ1-2; 8 bases are shared with TRBD1. V gave up 2 bases and J gave up 6 bases; unmatched junction bases: 5. The CDR3 extends over 13 amino acids. Germline V lookup: CDR1 SQVTM, CDR2 ANQGSEA. This CDR3 is CSVELGTGHGYTF. The CDR3 bases are TGCAGCGTTGAATTGGGGACAGGTCATGGCTACACCTTC.

This clonotype has only a few counts. The genes are TRBV4-2 and TRBJ1-4; D remains unclear. V shed 1 base and J shed 6 bases, with 6 bases lying between them. Germline-derived CDR1 and CDR2 are LGHNA and YNFKEQ. This CDR3 contains 13 residues. Here the CDR3 reads CASSQAGYEKLFF. Written as DNA, the CDR3 is TGTGCCAGCAGCCAAGCAGGTTATGAAAAACTGTTTTTT.

The V and J genes are TRBV20-1 and TRBJ2-1, with 11 bases that match TRBD2. The CDR3 covers 14 residues. Per the germline V gene, CDR1 is DFQATT and CDR2 is SNEGSKA (reference sequence). Germline trimming cut 6 bases from V and 8 bases from J; bases unmatched to any gene: 9. As DNA, the CDR3 is TGCAGTGCCCCCTTTAGCGGGGGGGATGATGAGCAGTTCTTC. This sequence encodes CSAPFSGGDDEQFF.

The chain carries TRBV5-6 and TRBJ1-2; a weak D match, TRBD1 (6 bases). Germline-derived CDR1 and CDR2 are SGHDT and YYEEEE. CDR3 length: 15 amino acids. V was clipped by 5 bases and J by 4 bases, with 18 bases between them. This CDR3 is CASSLDVGTPYGYTF. The CDR3 DNA sequence: TGTGCCAGCAGTTTAGACGTAGGGACACCCTATGGCTACACCTTC.

The chain employs TRBV20-1 and TRBJ1-1; no reliable D call. V was shortened by 8 bases and J by 7 bases, with 20 bases between the two germline ends. The CDR3 totals 13 residues. Germline CDR1 is DFQATT and CDR2 is SNEGSKA (reference sequence). The CDR3 DNA follows: TGCAGTCCTGTGGACGGGAAGAAGGATGAAGCTTTCTTT. It specifies CSPVDGKKDEAFF.

This clonotype was observed a single time. The junction departs from germline at one end; a sequencing error may be responsible. The J gene is TRBJ2-1, the V gene TRBV6-5; D not resolved. This CDR3 comprises 13 residues. Germline values: CDR1 MNHEY, CDR2 SVGAGI. The DNA for the CDR3 is TGTGCCAGCACCCGTCCGGCCCACAATGAACAGTTCTTC. Its translation is CASTRPAHNEQFF.

This clonotype appeared a few times. The chain couples TRBV6-5 to TRBJ2-1; possible D gene TRBD2, 5 bases. Germline CDR1 and CDR2: MNHEY and SVGAGI. The length of the CDR3 is 14 residues. Trimming pared 7 bases from V and 0 bases from J, leaving 10 bases between. The CDR3 DNA reads as TGTGCCAGCAATCACCGGGACTCCTACAATGAGCAGTTCTTC. This encodes CASNHRDSYNEQFF.

The chain links TRBV3-1 to TRBJ1-1; tentative D call: TRBD1 (6 bases). Germline V gene data show CDR1 as LGHDT and CDR2 as YNNKEL (reference sequence). Trimming pared 5 bases from V and 4 bases from J, leaving 11 bases between. The CDR3 extends over 13 amino acids. The CDR3 spells CASSFRGATEAFF. In DNA form, the CDR3 reads TGTGCCAGCAGCTTCAGGGGTGCCACTGAAGCTTTCTTT. Based on the CDR3 plus reference TRBV3-1 and TRBJ1-1, the full variable domain is DTAVSQTPKYLVTQMGNDKSIKCEQNLGHDTMYWYKQDSKKFLKIMFSYNNKELIINETVPNRFSPKSPDKAHLNLHINSLELGDSAVYFCASSFRGATEAFFGQGTRLTVV.

This clonotype was observed a handful of times. The rearrangement links TRBV12-3 or TRBV12-4 to TRBJ2-3; D is unclear. V lost 5 bases, J lost 11 bases, and 8 bases lay in between. There are 10 residues in the CDR3. The CDR3 DNA reads TGTGCCAGCAGTCTCTTTCTGCAGTATTTT. It encodes CASSLFLQYF.

This clonotype was seen at least ten times. The V gene is TRBV2, the J gene TRBJ1-6; TRBD1 might be the D (6 bases). V was pared by 4 bases and J by 13 bases, with 17 bases between. Germline CDR1 is SNHLY and CDR2 is FYNNEI. The CDR3 has 14 amino acids. The CDR3 DNA is TGTGCCAGCAGTGGAGAAAAGGGGGTATCGCCCCTCCACTTT. Its protein is CASSGEKGVSPLHF.

This chain connects TRBV10-1 to TRBJ2-7; a weak D match, TRBD1 (5 bases). The CDR3 is 13 residues long. The ends were cut back, 6 bases at V and 5 bases at J, with 14 bases in the middle. Germline V gives CDR1 WNHNN, CDR2 SYGVQD (reference sequence). The DNA of the CDR3 is TGCGCCAGCAGCGACAGTATGGGGCACGAGCAGTACTTC. It translates to CASSDSMGHEQYF.

This clonotype has a single count. The CDR3 loop reads CATAPDTPRFQYF. Here the CDR3 DNA reads TGTGCCACCGCGCCGGATACGCCACGATTCCAGTACTTC. This chain uses TRBV2 with TRBJ2-7; D unclear. This CDR3 is built from 13 residues. Germline V gene data show CDR1 as SNHLY and CDR2 as FYNNEI. V shed 10 bases and J shed 10 bases, with 23 bases lying between them.

This clonotype was found a few times. The CDR3 DNA follows: TGTGCCTGGAGTCAACAGATACACACTGAAGCTTTCTTT. It encodes CAWSQQIHTEAFF. The chain has TRBV30 and TRBJ1-1; D is undetermined. Germline CDR1 GTSNPN, CDR2 SVGIG (reference sequence). V was cut by 2 bases and J by 3 bases, with 10 bases left in between. The CDR3 covers 13 residues. Full variable domain (remainder filled in from reference TRBV30 and TRBJ1-1): SQTIHQWPATLVQPVGSPLSLECTVEGTSNPNLYWYRQAAGRGLQLLFYSVGIGQISSEVPQNLSASRPQDRQFILSSKKLLLSDSGFYLCAWSQQIHTEAFFGQGTRLTVV.

V usage is TRBV5-5 and J usage is TRBJ2-5; TRBD1 is a possible D gene (8 bases). Germline V gene data show CDR1 as SGHKS and CDR2 as YYEKEE (reference sequence). The CDR3 is made up of 17 amino acids. V was pared by 4 bases and J by 3 bases, with 22 bases between. The CDR3, as DNA: TGTGCCAGCAGCATCTCAGGGGGCCTACGGGAGGAAGAGACCCAGTACTTC. Residues: CASSISGGLREEETQYF.

The V call is TRBV29-1, the J call TRBJ2-7, with 8 bases that match TRBD1. CDR1 is SQVTM, CDR2 ANQGSEA, per germline. J was trimmed by 2 bases and V by 1 base; bases with no gene match: 4. The CDR3 length is 14 residues. This CDR3 is CSVEVLDRAYEQYF. As DNA, the CDR3 is TGCAGCGTTGAAGTCCTGGACAGGGCCTACGAGCAGTACTTC.

The V and J genes are TRBV10-3 and TRBJ2-7, with D tentatively TRBD1 or TRBD2 (5 bases each). From germline, CDR1 is ENHRY and CDR2 SYGVKD. This CDR3 has 13 residues. V dropped 8 bases and J dropped 7 bases, with 18 bases sitting between them. CDR3 sequence reads: CAIGQVGTEEQYF. The CDR3 DNA is TGTGCCATCGGTCAGGTCGGGACGGAAGAGCAGTACTTC.

For this clonotype: Possible read error: a much larger clone is one base away. CDR3 DNA: TGTGCCGGCAGTTACTCGGCGGGGGGATTCACAGATACGCAGTATTTT. Protein sequence: CAGSYSAGGFTDTQYF. V gene TRBV6-5 combines with J gene TRBJ2-3; 8 positions match TRBD2. This CDR3 region has 16 residues. CDR1 MNHEY and CDR2 SVGAGI come from the germline V gene.

V and J are TRBV3-1 and TRBJ2-5; no reliable D call. Germline V gene lookup returns CDR1 LGHDT and CDR2 YNNKEL (reference sequence). Trimming took 0 bases from V and 3 from J, leaving 11 bases between them. The CDR3 has 15 amino acids. The CDR3 DNA reads TGTGCCAGCAGCCAAGATCGGCGCAGCGAAGAGACCCAGTACTTC. Translation gives CASSQDRRSEETQYF.

The chain carries TRBV6-5 and TRBJ1-2; TRBD1 matches 8 bases. V shed 5 bases, J shed 12 bases, and the junction held 17 bases outside the gene matches. CDR1 MNHEY and CDR2 SVGAGI come from the germline V gene. The CDR3 is made up of 15 amino acids. The CDR3 protein is CASSTAQGAFLRNTF. CDR3 bases: TGTGCCAGCAGTACCGCCCAGGGGGCTTTTCTTAGGAACACCTTC.